This TCR beta chain was sequenced during a study of blood T cell repertoires in COVID-19. Study as a whole: The United States, Italy and Spain provided the acute and convalescent COVID-19 samples. PBMCs, B-cell-depleted T cells, or T cells were the source of the cDNA or gDNA that made up the material.

Authors' data handling: For nucleated cells, counts were estimated from reference gene primer amplification. Generated by immunoSEQ multiplex PCR, the TCRdb table keeps only in-frame clones and is missing some. V, J and clone size reflect that table, while D and trimming were determined from the DNA. The table has a few hundred thousand clones, 87% seen once; the top ten hold roughly 2.4%. Only one count was recorded for this clone. V lost 4 bases and J lost 7; bases outside the gene matches: 11. Germline assignment: CDR1 SGHRS and CDR2 YFSETQ. This CDR3 comprises 17 residues. The chain uses TRBV5-1 and TRBJ2-1; 13 bases are shared with TRBD2. This receptor was obtained from a woman aged 50 to 60 who had recovered from COVID-19. The material sequenced was peripheral blood. CDR3 in amino acids: CASSRTSGRGIWNEQFF. CDR3 in DNA: TGCGCCAGCAGCCGGACTAGCGGGAGAGGAATTTGGAATGAGCAGTTCTTC.